This TCR beta chain was obtained from a study of T cells expressing NK-cell markers. Overall study: The TCR beta repertoires originated in sorted CD3+CD56+NKG2C+, CD3+CD56+NKG2C- and CD3+CD56-NKG2C+ T cells. One of eight sequenced donors was HCMV-seronegative; the other seven were seropositive. Broader study findings: Leadership of the CD3+CD56-NKG2C+ fraction also belonged to these clonotypes in several donors.

Regarding this clonotype: Its matching antigen is unknown.

TCRdb reprocessed the 5' RACE reads; each CDR3 protein has one entry and no DNA is given. The sample includes 300,000 or so distinct CDR3 sequences. Looked up from germline, CDR1 is SGHRS and CDR2 is YFSETQ. The CDR3 runs to 19 residues. The receptor was derived from a woman aged 18 to 75 in good health. Sequenced: blood T cells: a sorted CD56 or NKG2C T cell subset, CD4+ or CD8+ T cells, or bulk PBMC T cells (not recorded which). The rearrangement links TRBV5-1 to TRBJ2-1; the TCRdb D gene call, TRBD2, has no DNA to confirm it. CDR3 in amino acids: CASSRLGLAGGSSYNEQFF. Based on the CDR3 plus reference TRBV5-1 and TRBJ2-1, the full variable domain is KAGVTQTPRYLIKTRGQQVTLSCSPISGHRSVSWYQQTPGQGLQFLFEYFSETQRNKGNFPGRFSGRQFSNSRSEMNVSTLELGDSALYLCASSRLGLAGGSSYNEQFFGPGTRLTVL.